The TCR beta chain under discussion was sequenced for a study of shared clonotypes between healthy human individuals. V was trimmed by 6 bases and J by 5 bases, leaving 19 bases between them. The V gene's germline CDR1 is SGHTA and CDR2 FQGNSA. CDR3 length equals 15 residues. Here immunoSEQ multiplex PCR was the method, and the copy in TCRdb shows in-frame clones only, minus some. The sample includes around 2.5 million clones, over 85% of them seen just once. The chain combines TRBV7-2 with TRBJ2-5, with D perhaps TRBD2 (5 bases). What was sequenced was naive CD4+ T cells from PBMCs. As to subset: CD45RA+ positively selected. This clonotype originated in a man younger than 30 in good health. Some clones in this sample may be carry-over from other donors' samples. DNA of the CDR3: TGTGCCAGCAGTCCCCGTCAGATCGGGGTTGAGACCCAGTACTTC. Its translation: CASSPRQIGVETQYF.